This passage covers 3 T cell receptor beta chains from one sample sequenced in a study of T cells expressing NK-cell markers. TCRdb re-analyzed the 5' RACE reads; it lists each CDR3 protein once, without DNA. The table for this sample gives 300,000 to 500,000 distinct CDR3 sequences. The material sequenced was blood T cells: a sorted CD56 or NKG2C T cell subset, CD4+ or CD8+ T cells, or bulk PBMC T cells (not recorded which). The receptors were gathered from a woman aged 50 to 60 in good health.

The chain links TRBV4-1 to TRBJ1-2. CDR1 MGHRA and CDR2 YSYEKL come from the germline V gene. The CDR3 covers 13 residues. CDR3 loop: CASSQVANYGYTF.

This chain joins TRBV5-1 and TRBJ2-7; absent DNA, TCRdb's TRBD1 call cannot be checked. The CDR3 length is 14 residues. The germline CDR1 and CDR2 sequences are SGHRS and YFSETQ. The CDR3 spells CASSLLSHSYEQYF.

This chain links TRBV20-1 with TRBJ2-5; TCRdb outputs TRBD2, but without DNA this stays unchecked. This CDR3 region has 14 residues. Germline V CDR1 and CDR2: DFQATT, SNEGSKA (reference sequence). CDR3 sequence: CSARTGLALETQYF.